This TCR beta chain was profiled in a study of PD-1 blockade in classical Hodgkin lymphoma. For the study at large: With a 2-week interval, patients received intravenous nivolumab at 3 mg/kg.

Only in-frame clones appear in the TCRdb table, and some are missing; sequencing was by immunoSEQ multiplex PCR. The profile shows fewer than 65,000 clones, 90% of them singletons. Note on this clone: Its matching antigen is unknown.

Brentuximab vedotin exposure varied among the patients, all of whom had relapsed after autologous stem cell transplantation. The CDR3 contains 16 residues. The germline CDR1 and CDR2 sequences are SGHTA and FQGNSA. The V gene end was trimmed by 1 base and the J gene end by 10 bases; junction bases not matched to a gene: 10. Whole-study findings and limits: Newly diagnosed patients and complete responders had comparable diversity at baseline. There was a significant rise in CD4+ TCR diversity by C4D1, with no such rise for CD8+.

The origin of this receptor is a human donor with classical Hodgkin lymphoma. The source was peripheral blood mononuclear cells (PBMCs), collected at baseline. The rearrangement links TRBV7-2 to TRBJ2-1; 10 positions match TRBD2. The CDR3 region is CASSLGALAGEWEQFF. The CDR3 coding sequence is TGTGCCAGCAGCTTAGGAGCGCTAGCGGGAGAGTGGGAGCAGTTCTTC.